This record concerns one T cell receptor beta chain sequence. Mismatch with germline at one junction end may stem from a read error. Co-extracted RNA and DNA came from approximately 20-30 mg of unsorted bulk tissue. The CDR3 has 18 amino acids. Germline CDR1 is MGHRA and CDR2 is YSYEKL. This entry comes from a study of tumor-infiltrating lymphocytes in primary liver carcinoma. From approximately 530 ng of total RNA, TCR beta-specific cDNA was reverse-transcribed using a constant-region primer. It was through three nested multiplex PCR rounds of slightly modified ARM-PCR that TCR beta libraries arose. Researchers ran the first two PCR rounds for approximately 10 cycles each with TRBV1-TRBV30 forward primers and a C-beta reverse primer. TCRdb fed the multiplex PCR reads into MiXCR, producing one record per CDR3 protein. The data show tens of thousands of distinct CDR3 sequences, over 60% seen once.

The chain has TRBV4-1 and TRBJ2-6; either TRBD1 or TRBD2 may fit D (5 bases each). The sample consisted of liver tumor tissue from sampling region 4. As for subset: tumor region T4, right-lateral pole. The sequence came from a middle-aged man with primary liver carcinoma and hepatitis B virus infection. CDR3 sequence (DNA): TGCGCCAGCAGCCAAGTATTGAGGGGTTCCCCTGGAGCCAACGTCCTGACTTTC. Translation gives CASSQVLRGSPGANVLTF.